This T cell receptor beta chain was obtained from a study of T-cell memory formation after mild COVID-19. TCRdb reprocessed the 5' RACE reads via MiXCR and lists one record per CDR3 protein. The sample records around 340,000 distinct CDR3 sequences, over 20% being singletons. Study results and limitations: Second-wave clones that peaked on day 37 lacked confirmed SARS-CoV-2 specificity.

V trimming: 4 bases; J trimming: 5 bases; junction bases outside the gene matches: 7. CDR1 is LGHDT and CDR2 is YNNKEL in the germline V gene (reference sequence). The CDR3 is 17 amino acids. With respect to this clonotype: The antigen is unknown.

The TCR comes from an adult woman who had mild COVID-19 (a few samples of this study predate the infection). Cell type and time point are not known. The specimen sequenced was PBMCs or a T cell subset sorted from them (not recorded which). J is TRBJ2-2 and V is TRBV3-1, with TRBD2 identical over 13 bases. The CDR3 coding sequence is TGTGCCAGCAGCCGGGGGACTAGCGGGATCCGTACCGGGGAGCTGTTTTTT. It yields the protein CASSRGTSGIRTGELFF.